This T cell receptor (beta chain) was recovered during a study of shared clonotypes between healthy human individuals. Note on this clone: The antigen is unknown. No DNA is shown, since the ends of the CDR3 on it are uncertain; the CDR3 is the one TCRdb lists.

Findings of the study overall: Non-shared clonotypes had lower generation probabilities than those shared by all four donors.

TCRdb's table, derived via immunoSEQ multiplex PCR, lists solely in-frame clones and lacks some. The repertoire consists of a few million clones, with around 93% occurring once and the leading ten covering approximately 0.39%. Per germline, CDR1 LNHDA and CDR2 SQIVND (reference sequence). Both ends counted, the CDR3 spans 16 residues. This chain links TRBV19 with TRBJ2-1. The sample consisted of naive CD4+ T cells from PBMCs. The subset was: CD45RA+ positively selected. This TCR was recovered from a man younger than 35 in good health. Some clones in this sample may be carry-over from other donors' samples. The chain's CDR3 is CASTSAQPDPYNEQFF.